A single sample is the source of the 18 T cell receptor beta chains below, sequenced in a study of long-term antiretroviral therapy in people with HIV. An immunoSEQ assay, version v3.0, was performed at survey level. The table came from immunoSEQ multiplex PCR; TCRdb's copy has only in-frame clones and leaves some out. Of fewer than 20,000 clones in the sample, 70% to 85% are singletons; the top ten hold roughly 15%. The material was unsorted PBMCs, obtained 1.5 years before starting antiretroviral therapy. These receptors came from a woman aged 50 to 60 with HIV.

For the CDR3, the DNA is TGTGCCAGCAGCGTAGTCGGACTCAGTAGGGACTATGGCTACACCTTC. Amino acids: CASSVVGLSRDYGYTF. V is TRBV9 and J is TRBJ1-2; no definite D call. The CDR3 spans 16 residues. Trimming cost V 0 bases and J 3 bases, with 15 bases left between them. Germline-derived CDR1 and CDR2 are SGDLS and YYNGEE.

This clone was seen a few times. The rearrangement uses TRBV27 and TRBJ2-7, with 8 bases aligning to TRBD1. V lost 3 bases to trimming and J lost 5 bases; unmatched junction nucleotides: 12. This CDR3 spans 16 amino acids. The V gene's germline CDR1 is MNHEY and CDR2 SMNVEV (reference sequence). For the CDR3, the DNA is TGTGCCAGCAGTTTCCACGGACAGGGAAACCTCAACGAGCAGTACTTC. It translates to CASSFHGQGNLNEQYF.

This clone was detected a few times. This sequence joins TRBV7-9 and TRBJ1-1; tentatively, D is TRBD1 (6 bases). The CDR3 totals 13 residues. Trimming removed 5 bases at V and 1 base at J, with 8 bases between. CDR1 is SEHNR, CDR2 FQNEAQ, per germline (reference sequence). The CDR3 here is CASSPGQNTEAFF. The CDR3 region has the DNA TGTGCCAGCAGCCCGGGACAGAACACTGAAGCTTTCTTT. The variable domain in full, completed from reference TRBV7-9 and TRBJ1-1, reads DTGVSQNPRHKITKRGQNVTFRCDPISEHNRLYWYRQTLGQGPEFLTYFQNEAQLEKSRLLSDRFSAERPKGSFSTLEIQRTEQGDSAMYLCASSPGQNTEAFFGQGTRLTVV.

This chain connects TRBV5-1 to TRBJ1-3, with D tentatively TRBD1 (6 bases). Germline V lookup: CDR1 SGHRS, CDR2 YFSETQ. This CDR3 spans 15 amino acids. V was shortened by 2 bases and J by 0 bases, with 9 bases between the two germline ends. The CDR3 loop is CASSLQGRSGNTIYF. CDR3 bases: TGCGCCAGCAGCTTACAGGGTCGCTCTGGAAACACCATATATTTT.

The CDR3 DNA sequence: TGCAGCGTTGAAGAGGGGAGCTCCTACAATGAGCAGTTCTTC. It translates to CSVEEGSSYNEQFF. The rearrangement uses TRBV29-1 and TRBJ2-1, with D possibly TRBD2 on 5 matching bases. The CDR3 has 14 amino acids. The germline gives CDR1 SQVTM, CDR2 ANQGSEA. V shed 0 bases and J shed 0 bases, with 6 bases lying between them.

The chain couples TRBV5-1 to TRBJ2-5; either TRBD1 or TRBD2 may supply D (6 bases each). V lost 0 bases, J lost 5 bases, and 14 bases lay in between. The CDR3 has 15 residues. Germline CDR1 SGHRS, CDR2 YFSETQ. CDR3 residues: CASSLAWGAGETQYF. The CDR3 nucleotides read TGCGCCAGCAGCTTGGCTTGGGGGGCCGGGGAGACCCAGTACTTC.

The table lists this clone with a few counts. This chain uses TRBV11-2 with TRBJ1-1; tentatively, D is TRBD1 (6 bases). The CDR3 runs to 15 residues. V lost 7 bases and J lost 1, with 16 bases in between. Germline CDR1 SGHAT, CDR2 FQNNGV. This chain's CDR3 is CASIISTGRNTEAFF. The CDR3 DNA sequence: TGTGCCAGCATCATTTCTACAGGGAGGAACACTGAAGCTTTCTTT.

V is TRBV27 and J is TRBJ1-1; possibly TRBD1 for D (5 bases). CDR3 length equals 18 residues. The ends were cut back, 6 bases at V and 0 bases at J, with 23 bases in the middle. The V gene's germline CDR1 is MNHEY and CDR2 SMNVEV (reference sequence). CDR3 in amino acids: CASSRNPPTAGMNTEAFF. The DNA of the CDR3 is TGTGCCAGCAGCCGCAACCCCCCGACAGCAGGGATGAACACTGAAGCTTTCTTT.

The rearrangement uses TRBV5-4 and TRBJ2-7; D might be TRBD1 (5 bases). Trimming removed 5 bases at V and 7 bases at J, with 13 bases between. Germline CDR1 reads SGHNT; CDR2 reads YYREEE (reference sequence). This CDR3 has 12 residues. The CDR3 is CASRGIGDEQYF. The CDR3 coding sequence is TGTGCCAGCAGGGGTATAGGGGATGAGCAGTACTTC.

The J gene is TRBJ2-3, the V gene TRBV6-1; 8 bases map to TRBD2. This CDR3 has 14 amino acids. V trimming: 3 bases; J trimming: 6 bases; junction bases outside the gene matches: 5. Germline CDR1 MNHNS, CDR2 SASEGT. The CDR3 nucleotides are TGTGCCAGCAGTGATCAGAGCGGGGGTGATACGCAGTATTTT. Its translation: CASSDQSGGDTQYF.

The table lists this clone with a few counts. The chain joins TRBV4-1 to TRBJ1-6; D unclear. With 4 bases removed from V and 14 bases from J, the gap between germline ends came to 12 bases. Germline values: CDR1 MGHRA, CDR2 YSYEKL. This CDR3 region has 12 residues. The CDR3: CASSRGEGTLHF. The CDR3 nucleotides read TGCGCCAGCAGCCGGGGAGAGGGCACCCTCCACTTT.

The rearrangement links TRBV12-5 to TRBJ2-1; possible D gene TRBD1, 7 bases. Germline V gene sequence: CDR1 LGHNT, CDR2 FRNRAP. The CDR3 is 12 residues long. Trimming took 3 bases from V and 13 from J, leaving 13 bases between them. The CDR3 loop reads CASGFAGQPQFF. In DNA form, the CDR3 reads TGTGCTAGTGGTTTCGCGGGACAGCCCCAGTTCTTC.

Turning to this clone: Sequence at one end of the junction differs from germline and may be a read error. The chain uses TRBV7-9 and TRBJ2-2, with a tentative D call TRBD1 (6 bases). CDR3 size: 15 residues. CDR1 SEHNR and CDR2 FQNEAQ come from the germline V gene (reference sequence). CDR3 nucleotide sequence: TGTGCCAGCAGCTTGCAGGGGCGGAACACCGTGGAGCTGTTTTTT. This codes for CASSLQGRNTVELFF.

CDR3 loop: CASSLRDFTGNTEAFF. CDR3 bases: TGCGCCAGCAGCCTACGCGATTTTACGGGGAACACTGAAGCTTTCTTT. J is TRBJ1-1 and V is TRBV4-1; D unresolved. The CDR3 sequence is 16 residues long. The germline V gene encodes CDR1 MGHRA and CDR2 YSYEKL. V was trimmed by 4 bases and J by 1 base, leaving 16 bases between them.

Here the CDR3 DNA reads TGCAGCGTTGATGATGGGGGCGCGGTCACAGATACGCAGTATTTT. Its translation is CSVDDGGAVTDTQYF. V is TRBV29-1 and J is TRBJ2-3; a weak D match, TRBD1 (6 bases). CDR3 length equals 15 residues. The V and J ends lost 3 bases and 2 bases respectively, with 15 bases between them. Looked up from germline, CDR1 is SQVTM and CDR2 is ANQGSEA.

The J gene is TRBJ2-5, the V gene TRBV19, with TRBD2 matching 13 bases. CDR1 and CDR2 from the germline V gene are LNHDA and SQIVND (reference sequence). Germline trimming cut 6 bases from V and 1 base from J; bases unmatched to any gene: 2. The CDR3 sequence is 15 residues long. In DNA form, the CDR3 reads TGTGCCAGTAGATGGACTAGCGGGGGCCAAGAGACCCAGTACTTC. Its protein product is CASRWTSGGQETQYF.

This chain uses TRBV5-5 with TRBJ1-2; 7 positions agree with TRBD1. V dropped 2 bases and J dropped 8; count of bases not matched to a gene: 6. The V gene's germline CDR1 is SGHKS and CDR2 YYEKEE (reference sequence). The CDR3 consists of 13 residues. CDR3 sequence reads: CASSLTGEGGYTF. The CDR3 bases are TGTGCCAGCAGCTTAACAGGGGAGGGAGGCTACACCTTC.

This clone showed up just once. The rearrangement joins TRBV30 to TRBJ1-4; weak D call: TRBD1 (5 bases). Germline-derived CDR1 and CDR2 are GTSNPN and SVGIG (reference sequence). This CDR3 spans 13 amino acids. Trimming took off 8 bases at V and 6 bases at J, with 16 bases between the two ends. CDR3 sequence (DNA): TGTGCCGCCTCCCCTGACAGTCATGAAAAACTGTTTTTT. Amino acid sequence: CAASPDSHEKLFF.